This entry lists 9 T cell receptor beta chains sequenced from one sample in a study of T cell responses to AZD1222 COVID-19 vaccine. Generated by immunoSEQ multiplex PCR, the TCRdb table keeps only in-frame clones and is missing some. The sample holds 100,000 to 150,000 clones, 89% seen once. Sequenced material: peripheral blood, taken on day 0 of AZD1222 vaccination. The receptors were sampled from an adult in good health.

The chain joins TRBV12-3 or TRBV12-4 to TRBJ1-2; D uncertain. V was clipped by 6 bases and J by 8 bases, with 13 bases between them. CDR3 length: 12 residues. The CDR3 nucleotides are TGTGCCAGCAGCGCGGCCCGCGGCGGCTACACCTTC. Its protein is CASSAARGGYTF.

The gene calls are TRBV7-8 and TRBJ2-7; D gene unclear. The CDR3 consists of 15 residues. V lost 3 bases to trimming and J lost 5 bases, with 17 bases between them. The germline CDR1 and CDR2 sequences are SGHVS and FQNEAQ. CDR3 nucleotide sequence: TGTGCCAGCAGCTTTAAGGTTTGGGTCGGCAACGAGCAGTACTTC. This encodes CASSFKVWVGNEQYF.

CDR3 DNA: TGTGCCACCAGCCAAGACAGAATAAATCAGCCCCAGCATTTT. Residues: CATSQDRINQPQHF. The chain combines TRBV15 with TRBJ1-5, with D possibly TRBD1 on 5 matching bases. Germline lookup yields CDR1 LNHNV and CDR2 YYDKDF (reference sequence). The CDR3 has 14 residues. Trimming shortened V by 5 bases and J by 4 bases, and 12 bases separated the two germline ends.

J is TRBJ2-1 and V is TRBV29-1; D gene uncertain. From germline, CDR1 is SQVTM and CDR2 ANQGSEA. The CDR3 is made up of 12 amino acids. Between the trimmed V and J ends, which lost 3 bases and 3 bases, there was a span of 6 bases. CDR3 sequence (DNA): TGCAGCGTTGATGGGGTCTACAATGAGCAGTTCTTC. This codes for CSVDGVYNEQFF.

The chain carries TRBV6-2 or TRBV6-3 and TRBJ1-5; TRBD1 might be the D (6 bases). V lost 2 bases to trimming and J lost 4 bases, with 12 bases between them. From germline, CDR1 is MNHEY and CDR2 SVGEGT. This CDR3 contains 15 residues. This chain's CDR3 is CASSYGRGSNQPQHF. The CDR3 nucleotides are TGTGCCAGCAGTTACGGCAGGGGTAGTAATCAGCCCCAGCATTTT.

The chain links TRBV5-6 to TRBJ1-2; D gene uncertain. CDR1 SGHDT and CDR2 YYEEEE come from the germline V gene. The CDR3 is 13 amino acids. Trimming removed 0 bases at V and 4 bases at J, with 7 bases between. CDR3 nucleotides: TGTGCCAGCAGCTTGGGAGAGCGCTATGGCTACACCTTC. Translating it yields CASSLGERYGYTF.

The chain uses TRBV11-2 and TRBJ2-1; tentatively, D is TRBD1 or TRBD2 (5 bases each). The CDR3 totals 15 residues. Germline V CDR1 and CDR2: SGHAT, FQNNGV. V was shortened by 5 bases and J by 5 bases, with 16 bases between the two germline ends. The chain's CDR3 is CASSLMPGTNNEQFF. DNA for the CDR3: TGTGCCAGCAGCCTCATGCCCGGGACCAACAATGAGCAGTTCTTC.

The chain's CDR3 is CASSSGTGGVYQPQHF. The CDR3 nucleotides read TGTGCCAGCAGCTCGGGGACAGGGGGCGTTTACCAGCCCCAGCATTTT. This chain links TRBV5-5 with TRBJ1-5; 12 nucleotides align to TRBD1. V shed 3 bases, J shed 7 bases, and the junction held 8 bases outside the gene matches. The CDR3 is 16 residues long. Germline lookup yields CDR1 SGHKS and CDR2 YYEKEE (reference sequence).

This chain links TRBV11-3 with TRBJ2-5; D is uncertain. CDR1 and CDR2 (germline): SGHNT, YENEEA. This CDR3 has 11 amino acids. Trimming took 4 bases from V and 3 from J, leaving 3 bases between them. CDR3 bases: TGTGCCAGCAGCTCGAAAGAGACCCAGTACTTC. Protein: CASSSKETQYF.